This record covers a single T cell receptor (beta chain). The data are from a study of control samples from healthy donors and cancer patients. TCRdb's copy holds only in-frame clones and misses some; the assay was immunoSEQ multiplex PCR. Among hundreds of thousands of clones listed, approximately 90% were seen once. The sequence came from a man in his forties with head and neck cancer. The sample consisted of PBMCs.

For the CDR3, the DNA is TGCGCCAGCAGCCAAGTATGGGTAAGCACAGATACGCAGTATTTT. It yields the protein CASSQVWVSTDTQYF. This chain uses TRBV4-1 with TRBJ2-3; no clear D. V lost 1 base, J lost 0 bases, and 8 bases lay in between. Looked up from germline, CDR1 is MGHRA and CDR2 is YSYEKL. This CDR3 is built from 15 residues.